One and the same sample provided the 27 T cell receptor beta chains below, sequenced in a study of cytomegalovirus exposure and HLA in healthy donors. Vbeta (60) and Jbeta (13) primers were used in the PCR. The assay was immunoSEQ multiplex PCR, and TCRdb's table has in-frame clones only and misses some. Among roughly 120,000 clones listed, 81% were seen once. The sequencing input was PBMCs. The receptors were gathered from a woman in her 30s in good health and CMV-seronegative.

The rearrangement uses TRBV12-5 and TRBJ2-1; perhaps TRBD2 as D (5 bases). V dropped 5 bases and J dropped 2 bases, with 16 bases sitting between them. Germline CDR1 and CDR2: LGHNT and FRNRAP. This CDR3 has 16 amino acids. The CDR3 DNA is TGTGCTAGTGGTCCTTCAGGAGGCAGAACCTACAATGAGCAGTTCTTC. It yields the protein CASGPSGGRTYNEQFF.

The J gene is TRBJ2-5, the V gene TRBV7-2; D possibly corresponds to TRBD2 (6 bases). Near its end, the DNA agrees better with TRBJ2-7, so the J call may be wrong. Germline values: CDR1 SGHTA, CDR2 FQGNSA. The CDR3 contains 15 residues. The CDR3 loop is CASSLGGLSSYEQYF. CDR3 sequence (DNA): TGTGCCAGCAGCTTAGGGGGACTGTCCTCCTACGAGCAGTACTTC.

The sample holds a few counts of this clone. The chain couples TRBV19 to TRBJ1-5; 7 positions match TRBD1. This CDR3 has 16 amino acids. The V gene end was trimmed by 7 bases and the J gene end by 2 bases; junction bases not matched to a gene: 11. Germline V gene lookup returns CDR1 LNHDA and CDR2 SQIVND (reference sequence). The CDR3 sequence: CASTQTGLGGNQPQHF. DNA for the CDR3: TGTGCCAGTACCCAGACAGGGTTAGGTGGCAATCAGCCCCAGCATTTT.

The chain uses TRBV11-2 and TRBJ1-2; weak D call: TRBD1 (6 bases). Between the trimmed V and J ends, which lost 4 bases and 4 bases, there was a span of 13 bases. The CDR3 has 14 residues. CDR1 is SGHAT, CDR2 FQNNGV, per germline. CDR3 residues: CASSSWGQAYGYTF. CDR3 nucleotide sequence: TGTGCCAGCAGCTCGTGGGGGCAGGCCTATGGCTACACCTTC.

J is TRBJ2-7 and V is TRBV27; TRBD2 matches at 7 bases. The CDR3 loop spans 14 amino acids. CDR1 MNHEY and CDR2 SMNVEV come from the germline V gene (reference sequence). Unmatched junction bases numbered 8, after V lost 5 bases and J lost 4 bases. The CDR3 DNA reads as TGTGCCAGCAGTGCAGCGGGACGGGTTTACGAGCAGTACTTC. It is translated as CASSAAGRVYEQYF.

The gene calls are TRBV10-2 and TRBJ2-1, with TRBD2 identical over 11 bases. Germline CDR1 and CDR2: WSHSY and SAAADI. The CDR3 spans 14 residues. V lost 6 bases, J lost 7 bases, and 5 bases stayed unmatched. CDR3 amino acids: CASRTTSGSNEQFF. As DNA, the CDR3 is TGCGCCAGCAGAACTACTAGCGGGAGTAATGAGCAGTTCTTC.

This clone was seen a few times. This chain uses TRBV2 with TRBJ2-7; 9 bases agree with TRBD1. Looked up from germline, CDR1 is SNHLY and CDR2 is FYNNEI. J gave up 2 bases and V 1 base, and 6 bases lay outside the gene matches. This CDR3 has 16 amino acids. The CDR3, as DNA: TGTGCCAGCAGTGAAGAGCCGGGACAGGGAACCTACGAGCAGTACTTC. It translates to CASSEEPGQGTYEQYF. The full variable domain, in which reference TRBV2 and TRBJ2-7 provide the parts outside the CDR3, is EPEVTQTPSHQVTQMGQEVILRCVPISNHLYFYWYRQILGQKVEFLVSFYNNEISEKSEIFDDQFSVERPDGSNFTLKIRSTKLEDSAMYFCASSEEPGQGTYEQYFGPGTRLTVT.

The chain links TRBV28 to TRBJ2-7; the D gene is possibly TRBD2 (5 bases). The V end was cut by 3 bases, the J end by 3 bases, with 15 bases between. CDR1 MDHEN and CDR2 SYDVKM come from the germline V gene. The CDR3 runs 15 residues. The CDR3 nucleotides are TGTGCCAGCAGTTTTTCTCAGGAGGCCTACTACGAGCAGTACTTC. It specifies CASSFSQEAYYEQYF.

This chain joins TRBV2 and TRBJ2-7; 13 nucleotides align to TRBD2. The ends lost 4 bases at V and 0 bases at J; junction bases unmatched: 0. Germline CDR1 reads SNHLY; CDR2 reads FYNNEI. This CDR3 has 15 amino acids. CDR3: CASSGTSGSSYEQYF. In nucleotides, the CDR3 is TGTGCCAGCAGTGGGACTAGCGGGAGCTCCTACGAGCAGTACTTC.

This clone has a single count. The chain recombines TRBV5-1 with TRBJ1-2; D may be TRBD1 (6 bases). V was pared by 1 base and J by 7 bases, with 20 bases between. This CDR3 has 16 amino acids. CDR1 SGHRS and CDR2 YFSETQ come from the germline V gene. CDR3 coding DNA: TGCGCCAGCAGCTTGAGTAAAAAGAGGGGGGGCGGTGGCTACACCTTC. This encodes CASSLSKKRGGGGYTF.

The chain combines TRBV27 with TRBJ2-2; TRBD1 matches 7 bases. CDR3 length equals 15 residues. The V gene end was trimmed by 7 bases and the J gene end by 0 bases; junction bases not matched to a gene: 5. Per the germline V gene, CDR1 is MNHEY and CDR2 is SMNVEV (reference sequence). CDR3 protein: CASNPGQSNTGELFF. CDR3 DNA: TGTGCCAGCAATCCGGGACAGTCGAACACCGGGGAGCTGTTTTTT.

The chain is built from TRBV28 and TRBJ2-1; 8 nucleotides match TRBD1. This CDR3 comprises 15 residues. The V segment lost 7 bases and the J segment 7 bases; nucleotides outside the gene matches: 12. CDR1 MDHEN and CDR2 SYDVKM come from the germline V gene. The DNA for the CDR3 is TGTGCCAGCACCCAGGGGCAGGGGGCCATAAATGAGCAGTTCTTC. Amino acids: CASTQGQGAINEQFF.

The V and J genes are TRBV7-2 and TRBJ2-5, with D possibly being TRBD2 (6 bases). Germline V lookup: CDR1 SGHTA, CDR2 FQGNSA. The CDR3 sequence is 15 residues long. V gave up 6 bases and J gave up 2 bases, with 16 bases separating them. In nucleotides, the CDR3 is TGTGCCAGCAGTTCCATCGGGGGTCCACAAGAGACCCAGTACTTC. It is translated as CASSSIGGPQETQYF.

The chain links TRBV9 to TRBJ2-7, with 10 bases aligning to TRBD2. V trimming: 0 bases; J trimming: 2 bases; junction bases outside the gene matches: 2. This CDR3 contains 15 residues. Germline assignment: CDR1 SGDLS and CDR2 YYNGEE. For the CDR3, the DNA is TGTGCCAGCAGCGTAGAACTAGCGGGGACCTACGAGCAGTACTTC. It encodes CASSVELAGTYEQYF.

The chain has TRBV10-1 and TRBJ2-1; no firm D call. Trimming pared 3 bases from V and 6 bases from J, leaving 12 bases between. CDR1 and CDR2 (germline): WNHNN, SYGVQD (reference sequence). The CDR3 consists of 14 residues. The CDR3 loop reads CASSEGLDVNEQFF. The CDR3 DNA follows: TGCGCCAGCAGTGAAGGCCTAGACGTCAATGAGCAGTTCTTC.

The rearrangement joins TRBV28 to TRBJ2-7; D is unclear. Germline V CDR1 and CDR2: MDHEN, SYDVKM. The V gene lost 5 bases and the J gene lost 3 bases, with 14 bases spanning the gap. This CDR3 spans 14 amino acids. The CDR3 spells CASSPPAGYYEQYF. The CDR3, as DNA: TGTGCCAGCAGTCCCCCCGCAGGATACTACGAGCAGTACTTC.

V gene TRBV5-1 combines with J gene TRBJ1-2; tentative D call: TRBD1 (5 bases). Germline CDR1 SGHRS, CDR2 YFSETQ. Between the trimmed V and J ends, which lost 0 bases and 5 bases, there was a span of 11 bases. The CDR3 contains 14 residues. Here the CDR3 DNA reads TGCGCCAGCAGCTTGGGGGGCGCGGAGTATGGCTACACCTTC. Encoded protein: CASSLGGAEYGYTF.

The V gene is TRBV28, the J gene TRBJ2-7, with 12 bases lining up with TRBD2. The length of the CDR3 is 14 residues. V lost 4 bases, J lost 5 bases, and 3 bases stayed unmatched. Germline CDR1 and CDR2: MDHEN and SYDVKM. The CDR3 region is CASSSRTSGNEQYF. The DNA of the CDR3 is TGTGCCAGCAGTTCCCGGACTAGCGGGAACGAGCAGTACTTC. Looking up the rest from reference TRBV28 and TRBJ2-7 gives the full variable domain: DVKVTQSSRYLVKRTGEKVFLECVQDMDHENMFWYRQDPGLGLRLIYFSYDVKMKEKGDIPEGYSVSREKKERFSLILESASTNQTSMYLCASSSRTSGNEQYFGPGTRLTVT.

J is TRBJ2-1 and V is TRBV15; D gene uncertain. Germline V gives CDR1 LNHNV, CDR2 YYDKDF (reference sequence). The CDR3 consists of 12 residues. V lost 1 base to trimming and J lost 8 bases, with 6 bases between them. CDR3 protein: CATSRVSDEQFF. The DNA for the CDR3 is TGTGCCACCAGCAGAGTGTCGGATGAGCAGTTCTTC.

The V and J genes are TRBV5-8 and TRBJ2-3; D might be TRBD2 (6 bases). V lost 4 bases and J 6 bases, leaving 9 bases between the germline ends. Germline CDR1 reads SGHTS; CDR2 reads YDEGEE. CDR3 length: 12 residues. The chain's CDR3 is CASSPRGDTQYF. CDR3 in DNA: TGTGCCAGCAGCCCCCGGGGGGATACGCAGTATTTT.

The table lists this clone with a few counts. The chain uses TRBV7-8 and TRBJ2-7, with 7 bases matching TRBD2. This CDR3 has 16 amino acids. The V and J ends lost 3 bases and 3 bases, in that order; junction bases with no gene match: 11. The V gene's germline CDR1 is SGHVS and CDR2 FQNEAQ. The CDR3: CASSLGRAGDRYEQYF. In DNA form, the CDR3 reads TGTGCCAGCAGCTTGGGCCGTGCGGGAGACCGCTACGAGCAGTACTTC.

The rearrangement links TRBV28 to TRBJ1-5, with D tentatively TRBD1 (6 bases). Germline V gene sequence: CDR1 MDHEN, CDR2 SYDVKM. Trimming cost V 3 bases and J 0 bases, with 15 bases left between them. This CDR3 comprises 17 residues. The CDR3 DNA sequence: TGTGCCAGCAGTTTTTGGCAGGGGATCGGTAGCAATCAGCCCCAGCATTTT. It is translated as CASSFWQGIGSNQPQHF.

The chain uses TRBV28 and TRBJ1-3; D remains unclear. Germline values: CDR1 MDHEN, CDR2 SYDVKM. V was shortened by 5 bases and J by 1 base, with 15 bases between the two germline ends. The CDR3 contains 16 residues. In nucleotides, the CDR3 is TGTGCCAGCAGTGGCCGGATCAGGATGTCTGGAAACACCATATATTTT. It translates to CASSGRIRMSGNTIYF. The full variable domain, completed using reference TRBV28 and TRBJ1-3, is DVKVTQSSRYLVKRTGEKVFLECVQDMDHENMFWYRQDPGLGLRLIYFSYDVKMKEKGDIPEGYSVSREKKERFSLILESASTNQTSMYLCASSGRIRMSGNTIYFGEGSWLTVV.

This rearrangement joins TRBV5-1 to TRBJ1-1; weak D call: TRBD1 (6 bases). Trimming left V 0 bases short and J 1 base short, with 10 bases between. Germline CDR1 SGHRS, CDR2 YFSETQ. This CDR3 has 15 residues. The CDR3 region is CASSLVGGTNTEAFF. CDR3 DNA: TGCGCCAGCAGCTTGGTAGGGGGAACGAACACTGAAGCTTTCTTT.

CDR3 sequence reads: CASSLEAGPFSEQYF. In DNA, the CDR3 is TGTGCCAGCAGCTTAGAGGCAGGGCCTTTCTCCGAGCAGTACTTC. The chain uses TRBV7-2 and TRBJ2-7, with D possibly being TRBD1 (5 bases). The CDR3 spans 15 residues. The V end lost 1 base, the J end lost 6 bases, and 16 bases lay between the germline ends. Germline CDR1 is SGHTA and CDR2 is FQGNSA.

The genes are TRBV10-1 and TRBJ2-5; TRBD1 matches at 8 bases. The end of the DNA aligns better with TRBJ2-7, so the J call may be wrong. The V gene's germline CDR1 is WNHNN and CDR2 SYGVQD (reference sequence). The CDR3 spans 14 residues. The CDR3 DNA reads as TGCGCCAGCAGCCGGGACAGGAGCTCCTACGAGCAGTACTTC. Protein sequence: CASSRDRSSYEQYF.

This clone was seen a few times. This sequence joins TRBV13 and TRBJ2-1, with 11 bases matching TRBD2. In germline, CDR1 is PRHDT, CDR2 FYEKMQ (reference sequence). This CDR3 spans 15 amino acids. After removal of 5 bases from V and 4 bases from J, the junction contained 4 bases not matched to a gene. CDR3 sequence reads: CASSVAGGPYNEQFF. CDR3 nucleotides: TGTGCCAGCAGCGTAGCGGGAGGGCCATACAATGAGCAGTTCTTC.